The rows below give T cell receptor beta chains drawn from one sample of a study of T cell responses to AZD1222 COVID-19 vaccine. The table came from immunoSEQ multiplex PCR; TCRdb's copy has only in-frame clones and leaves some out. The sample contains 130,000 or so clones, 70% to 85% of which appear only once. The sample was peripheral blood, taken 28 days after the second AZD1222 dose. The receptors stem from an adult who received the AZD1222 COVID-19 vaccine. The CDR3 runs from the conserved cysteine through the conserved F or W. Fields, in order: V gene, clone size, J gene, D gene, CDR3 protein, CDR3 DNA. A D gene is named only where the DNA matches it firmly. Size tells how often a clone was seen (once, few, many) or the class of an expanded clone, and some rows leave it out.

>TRBV9|-|TRBJ2-2|-
CASSVGGVGELFF
TGTGCCAGCAGCGTAGGGGGTGTCGGGGAGCTGTTTTTT
>TRBV18|-|TRBJ1-2|-
CASSPRDGDGYTF
TGTGCCAGCTCACCACGTGACGGGGATGGCTACACCTTC
>TRBV28|-|TRBJ1-2|-
CASSLPRGGGYTF
TGTGCCAGCAGTTTACCCAGGGGAGGAGGCTACACCTTC
>TRBV28|-|TRBJ2-5|-
CASSLVTGIQETQYF
TGTGCCAGCAGTTTAGTTACAGGAATCCAAGAGACCCAGTACTTC
>TRBV6-6|-|TRBJ2-7|-
CASRPWGGSYEQYF
TGTGCCAGCAGACCCTGGGGCGGTTCCTACGAGCAGTACTTC
>TRBV9|once|TRBJ1-6|-
CASSVAPIPGSYNSPLHF
TGTGCCAGCAGCGTAGCCCCCATACCGGGCTCCTATAATTCACCCCTCCACTTT
>TRBV3-1/TRBV3-2|-|TRBJ1-5|-
CASSQEGGQPQHF
TGTGCCAGCAGCCAAGAAGGAGGCCAGCCCCAGCATTTT
>TRBV28|many|TRBJ1-2|-
CASSFSGIMRGGYTF
TGTGCCAGCAGTTTTAGTGGAATTATGCGGGGCGGCTACACCTTC
>TRBV27|-|TRBJ2-3|-
CASRANYWGPTDTQYF
TGTGCCAGCAGAGCTAATTATTGGGGGCCAACAGATACGCAGTATTTT
>TRBV29-1|-|TRBJ2-7|TRBD1
CSVTGGYEQYF
TGCAGCGTTACAGGGGGGTACGAGCAGTACTTC
>TRBV27|-|TRBJ1-2|-
CASSLTEDYVYTF
TGTGCCAGCAGCCTAACAGAGGACTATGTCTACACCTTC
>TRBV5-1|few|TRBJ1-2|-
CASSLASAEVYGYTF
TGCGCCAGCAGCTTGGCCTCGGCGGAAGTCTATGGCTACACCTTC
>TRBV18|-|TRBJ1-6|-
CASSSLDSNSPLHF
TGTGCCAGCTCATCCTTGGACAGTAATTCACCCCTCCACTTT
>TRBV10-3|-|TRBJ2-3|-
CAISESGADTQYF
TGTGCCATCAGTGAGTCAGGGGCAGATACGCAGTATTTT
>TRBV28|-|TRBJ1-5|-
CASRKWGSNQPQHF
TGTGCCAGCAGAAAATGGGGTAGCAATCAGCCCCAGCATTTT
>TRBV29-1|-|TRBJ1-1|-
CSVARNTEAFF
TGCAGCGTGGCCCGGAACACTGAAGCTTTCTTT
>TRBV7-9|-|TRBJ1-1|-
CASSSPGETMNTEAFF
TGTGCCAGCAGTTCCCCGGGGGAGACCATGAACACTGAAGCTTTCTTT
>TRBV7-2|once|TRBJ1-4|TRBD1
CASSLGDRRNEKLFF
TGTGCCAGCAGCTTAGGGGACAGAAGGAATGAAAAACTGTTTTTT
>TRBV28|few|TRBJ1-5|-
CASSPSRQPQHF
TGTGCCAGCAGTCCCTCGCGTCAGCCCCAGCATTTT
>TRBV5-1|few|TRBJ2-1|TRBD2
CASSPGLAGGLYNEQFF
TGCGCCAGCAGCCCGGGACTAGCGGGGGGGCTTTACAATGAGCAGTTCTTC
>TRBV11-2|-|TRBJ1-2|-
CASNHWEPKALGYTF
TGTGCCAGCAACCACTGGGAGCCTAAGGCTCTCGGCTACACCTTC
>TRBV24-1|-|TRBJ1-5|-
CATSASNQPQHF
TGTGCCACCTCTGCTAGTAATCAGCCCCAGCATTTT
>TRBV14|-|TRBJ2-1|TRBD1
CASSFRTGEGEQFF
TGTGCCAGCAGCTTCCGGACAGGGGAGGGTGAGCAGTTCTTC
>TRBV10-3|-|TRBJ2-5|TRBD2
CAIGTSGAQETQYF
TGTGCCATCGGGACTAGCGGGGCTCAAGAGACCCAGTACTTC
>TRBV4-2|-|TRBJ1-3|-
CASSQVATGYSGNTIYF
TGTGCCAGCAGCCAAGTGGCGACGGGCTACTCTGGAAACACCATATATTTT
>TRBV9|-|TRBJ2-7|-
CASSSRQESTYEQYF
TGTGCCAGCAGCTCCAGACAGGAAAGCACTTACGAGCAGTACTTC
>TRBV29-1|-|TRBJ1-2|TRBD1
CSASTGKWNGYTF
TGCAGCGCCTCGACAGGGAAGTGGAATGGCTACACCTTC
>TRBV24-1|once|TRBJ1-5|-
CATSVGGGQPQHF
TGTGCCACCAGTGTAGGGGGAGGGCAGCCCCAGCATTTT
>TRBV2|few|TRBJ1-1|TRBD1
CASSIQGNRVEAFF
TGTGCCAGCAGTATACAGGGGAATAGGGTTGAAGCTTTCTTT
>TRBV7-2|once|TRBJ1-5|-
CASRPTGSAGQPQHF
TGTGCCAGCAGACCGACTGGATCGGCGGGTCAGCCCCAGCATTTT
>TRBV7-2|-|TRBJ1-2|-
CASSLMVSGAGGYTF
TGTGCCAGCAGCTTAATGGTATCAGGGGCAGGGGGCTACACCTTC
>TRBV13|once|TRBJ1-2|TRBD1
CASSLGGQEYYGYTF
TGTGCCAGCAGCTTAGGAGGACAGGAGTATTATGGCTACACCTTC
>TRBV5-6|-|TRBJ2-7|TRBD1
CASSWTGRKLSYEQYF
TGTGCCAGCAGCTGGACAGGGCGAAAGCTCTCCTACGAGCAGTACTTC
>TRBV20-1|-|TRBJ2-3|-
CSARRNTQYF
TGCAGCGCTCGTAGAAATACGCAGTATTTT
>TRBV7-3|-|TRBJ1-6|TRBD1
CASSFAGQGLSPLHF
TGTGCCAGCAGCTTCGCCGGACAGGGCTTATCCCCCCTCCACTTT
>TRBV7-9|once|TRBJ1-5|-
CASSLGEGGNQPQHF
TGTGCCAGCAGCTTAGGGGAAGGGGGCAATCAGCCCCAGCATTTT
>TRBV27|-|TRBJ2-1|-
CASSRVPQGYNEQFF
TGTGCCAGCAGTCGAGTCCCCCAAGGGTACAATGAGCAGTTCTTC
>TRBV5-1|-|TRBJ1-1|-
CASRENTEAFF
TGCGCCAGCAGAGAGAACACTGAAGCTTTCTTT
>TRBV29-1|-|TRBJ1-4|-
CSVGSQGIANEKLFF
TGCAGCGTTGGATCTCAGGGGATAGCTAATGAAAAACTGTTTTTT
>TRBV7-6|-|TRBJ2-1|TRBD1
CASSFDRGRHNEQFF
TGTGCCAGCAGTTTCGACAGGGGGCGTCACAATGAGCAGTTCTTC
>TRBV6-5|-|TRBJ2-7|-
CASRLRGNPYEQYF
TGTGCCAGCAGACTAAGGGGCAATCCCTACGAGCAGTACTTC
>TRBV7-2|-|TRBJ2-1|-
CASSQRGLLGGLINNEQFF
TGTGCCAGCAGCCAACGTGGCCTTCTTGGGGGACTCATCAACAATGAGCAGTTCTTC
>TRBV28|-|TRBJ2-7|-
CASSLTRNSYEQYF
TGTGCCAGCAGTTTAACAAGAAACTCCTACGAGCAGTACTTC